This T cell receptor (beta chain) was identified during a study of post-analysis software for immune sequencing data (dated by TCRdb to about 2015). For the wider study: Recorded disease courses included relapsing-remitting, secondary progressive and progressive-relapsing multiple sclerosis, with some patients lacking subtype annotation. Patient repertoires were compared against roughly 12 previously published healthy control repertoires from donors aged roughly 6 to 25 years. A subset of samples was prepared in parallel using single-end sample barcoding, then pooled and co-amplified after Illumina adapter ligation. Results and caveats for the whole study, not just this receptor: When samples were clustered directly using the F measure, samples prepared in the same batch co-clustered strongly, which prompted a batch-effect correction. Significantly higher frequencies in patients than in controls were found for about five TRBV segments, including TRBV5-6, TRBV5-1 and TRBV20-1. The multiple sclerosis patient group was slightly younger than the control group. Compared with controls, multiple sclerosis patients had significantly lower normalized Chao1 diversity, a finding suggesting substantial peripheral T-cell clonal expansion.

Library preparation was by PCR. These reads were obtained on an Illumina HiSeq 2500. Unique molecular identifiers were incorporated into TCR beta cDNA libraries to reduce PCR and sequencing biases. Roughly 0.5 million cDNA molecules were obtained per 1 to 10 million input T cells, so each molecule approximated one T cell. Patient libraries were prepared and sequenced with the same protocol used for the earlier healthy control dataset. Within a given batch, samples were prepared together, multiplexed and sequenced on the same HiSeq lane. Per the source publication's procedure: MIGEC handled the raw barcoded reads, throwing out single-read molecular identifier groups before consensus assembly and CDR3 extraction. Clonotype tables were post-analysed with VDJtools, and diversity was normalized by down-sampling all datasets to the smallest sample size. In repertoire overlap clustering, CDR3 amino acid sequences, but not nucleotide sequences, were matched to correct batch-related cross-sample contamination. In TCRdb, the public reads were trimmed at Q25 with fastp and aligned with MiXCR, with productive beta chains retained. CDR3 protein sequences are deduplicated, and each keeps its most common genes and DNA. What appears here as the V and J calls and clone size reflects TCRdb's work, not the paper's. The sample table contains roughly 650,000 distinct CDR3 sequences; only one count was recorded for 59% of them. 11% of the sample is held by the ten biggest clonotypes.

The CDR3 sequence holds 17 residues, the cysteine and phenylalanine included. Just CDR3 DNA is preserved here, 51 bases in frame from base 1. CDR1 and CDR2 (SGHRS, YFSETQ) derive from the germline V gene. After removal of 5 bases from V and 4 bases from J, the junction retains 12 bases not matched to a gene. To demonstrate the VDJtools post-analysis software, the study profiled TCR beta repertoires from the peripheral blood of about 13 young patients with multiple sclerosis. The multiple sclerosis patients were children and adolescents ranging in age from about 6 to 17 years. Regarding this clonotype: Its antigen is still unknown. There are no base qualities to consult, and no much larger clone falls within one base.

This chain is built from TRBV5-1 and TRBJ2-1; the central 10 bases match TRBD2. The sample comprised blood. The clonotype comes from a girl aged 2-10 years with multiple sclerosis. At the DNA level, the sequence is TGCGCCAGCAGGGCCCTAGCGGGAGCCCATTTATACAATGAGCAGTTCTTC. This encodes CASRALAGAHLYNEQFF. The entire variable domain, with the stretches around the CDR3 drawn from the reference TRBV5-1 and TRBJ2-1 proteins, is KAGVTQTPRYLIKTRGQQVTLSCSPISGHRSVSWYQQTPGQGLQFLFEYFSETQRNKGNFPGRFSGRQFSNSRSEMNVSTLELGDSALYLCASRALAGAHLYNEQFFGPGTRLTVL.